A single T cell receptor (beta chain) is shown here with its context. Its antigen is unidentified. This entry belongs to a study of T cell repertoires in cytomegalovirus infection. Across the study: Both a matching HLA type and CMV infection were indicated by public TCR beta signatures. Findings and limits, study-wide: Cumulative public TCR beta family frequency identified carriers of CMV plus the relevant HLA.

TCRdb reprocessed the reads with MiXCR, giving one entry per CDR3 protein. The sample yields under 200,000 distinct CDR3 sequences, roughly 21% seen once. Germline V gives CDR1 MNHNY, CDR2 SVGAGI (reference sequence). The length of the CDR3 is 18 residues. V was clipped by 0 bases and J by 7 bases, with 22 bases between them. The sample consisted of CD8+ T cells from cultured PBMCs, taken from culture after CMV antigen stimulation. The chain employs TRBV6-6 and TRBJ1-5; D is ambiguous. This sequence was found in a human donor in good health (CMV status not recorded). Some clones in this sample may be carry-over from other donors' samples. CDR3 in amino acids: CASSYSIIPGPFLQPQHF. The DNA for the CDR3 is TGTGCCAGCAGTTACTCGATTATTCCAGGCCCTTTTTTGCAGCCCCAGCATTTT.